Below, 32 T cell receptor beta chains from the same sample are listed, as sequenced in a study of T-cell reconstitution after alpha-beta-depleted transplantation in children. Library preparation (for TCRbeta) was performed with unique molecular identifiers. One entry per CDR3 protein results from TCRdb running MiXCR on the PCR reads. This table holds about 500,000 distinct CDR3 sequences, approximately 10% found once. Source: PBMCs, mostly from graft donor cells, taken 180 days after TCRalphabeta/CD19-depleted stem cell transplant. These TCRs come from a female patient aged 2 to 10 who had a stem cell transplant for aplastic anemia, so the T cells may come from the graft donor.

In this sample, this clonotype turned up a few times. V is TRBV5-1 and J is TRBJ2-5; 8 bases are a match to TRBD1. The trim removed 6 bases at V and 6 bases at J, leaving 7 bases unmatched. The germline V gene has CDR1 SGHRS and CDR2 YFSETQ. The CDR3 loop spans 13 amino acids. The CDR3 spells CASNRGQGQTQYF. The CDR3 DNA reads as TGCGCCAGCAACCGCGGACAGGGACAGACCCAGTACTTC. The full variable domain, in which reference TRBV5-1 and TRBJ2-5 provide the parts outside the CDR3, is KAGVTQTPRYLIKTRGQQVTLSCSPISGHRSVSWYQQTPGQGLQFLFEYFSETQRNKGNFPGRFSGRQFSNSRSEMNVSTLELGDSALYLCASNRGQGQTQYFGPGTRLLVL.

This chain joins TRBV28 and TRBJ2-7; D possibly corresponds to TRBD1 (5 bases). Germline assignment: CDR1 MDHEN and CDR2 SYDVKM. This CDR3 spans 13 amino acids. Trimming took 6 bases from V and 6 from J, leaving 15 bases between them. CDR3 region: CASRPTGFGEQYF. The CDR3, as DNA: TGTGCCAGCAGGCCAACAGGATTCGGCGAGCAGTACTTC. Filled out from reference TRBV28 and TRBJ2-7, the complete variable domain reads DVKVTQSSRYLVKRTGEKVFLECVQDMDHENMFWYRQDPGLGLRLIYFSYDVKMKEKGDIPEGYSVSREKKERFSLILESASTNQTSMYLCASRPTGFGEQYFGPGTRLTVT.

This sequence joins TRBV7-9 and TRBJ1-2; 11 bases match TRBD1. This CDR3 spans 14 amino acids. Germline CDR1 SEHNR, CDR2 FQNEAQ (reference sequence). V dropped 8 bases and J dropped 6; count of bases not matched to a gene: 8. CDR3 sequence (DNA): TGTGCCAGCGGCCGGACAGGGGGCACCAATGGCTACACCTTC. Translation gives CASGRTGGTNGYTF. The whole variable domain, filled in from reference TRBV7-9 and TRBJ1-2, reads DTGVSQNPRHKITKRGQNVTFRCDPISEHNRLYWYRQTLGQGPEFLTYFQNEAQLEKSRLLSDRFSAERPKGSFSTLEIQRTEQGDSAMYLCASGRTGGTNGYTFGSGTRLTVV.

There are a few counts of this clonotype. The chain is built from TRBV20-1 and TRBJ2-3, with TRBD2 as a possible D gene (5 bases). V was clipped by 0 bases and J by 2 bases, with 9 bases between them. This CDR3 has 14 residues. Germline V gene data show CDR1 as DFQATT and CDR2 as SNEGSKA (reference sequence). CDR3 bases: TGCAGTGCTAGAGACCCGAGGGTCACAGATACGCAGTATTTT. Translated, it gives CSARDPRVTDTQYF.

This clonotype occurred a few times. The V and J genes are TRBV7-8 and TRBJ2-1; 7 bases match TRBD1. Germline CDR1 is SGHVS and CDR2 is FQNEAQ. The CDR3 is made up of 15 amino acids. The V and J ends lost 3 bases and 3 bases, in that order; junction bases with no gene match: 5. The DNA of the CDR3 is TGTGCCAGCAGCTTCAGGACAGGCGACTACAATGAGCAGTTCTTC. Its protein product is CASSFRTGDYNEQFF. The whole variable domain, filled in from reference TRBV7-8 and TRBJ2-1, reads GAGVSQSPRYKVAKRGQDVALRCDPISGHVSLFWYQQALGQGPEFLTYFQNEAQLDKSGLPSDRFFAERPEGSVSTLKIQRTQQEDSAVYLCASSFRTGDYNEQFFGPGTRLTVL.

This clonotype was picked up a small number of times. The chain employs TRBV28 and TRBJ2-1; TRBD2 aligns across 10 bases. There are 16 residues in the CDR3. The germline CDR1 and CDR2 sequences are MDHEN and SYDVKM. Trimming cost V 7 bases and J 6 bases; bases outside gene matches: 12. CDR3: CASTPGGTSVLNEQFF. The CDR3, as DNA: TGTGCCAGCACCCCGGGAGGGACTAGCGTACTCAATGAGCAGTTCTTC. Using reference TRBV28 and TRBJ2-1 for the parts outside the CDR3, the full variable domain is DVKVTQSSRYLVKRTGEKVFLECVQDMDHENMFWYRQDPGLGLRLIYFSYDVKMKEKGDIPEGYSVSREKKERFSLILESASTNQTSMYLCASTPGGTSVLNEQFFGPGTRLTVL.

This clonotype was detected only once. An end of the junction differs from the germline gene, which may be a read error. The chain combines TRBV20-1 with TRBJ2-6, with 7 positions matching TRBD1. The germline gives CDR1 DFQATT, CDR2 SNEGSKA (reference sequence). The CDR3 extends over 17 amino acids. CDR3 sequence reads: CCARDRTGPPGANVLTF. The CDR3 nucleotides read TGCTGTGCTAGAGATCGGACAGGACCCCCTGGGGCCAACGTCCTGACTTTC.

The chain combines TRBV20-1 with TRBJ2-3; D is tentatively TRBD1 or TRBD2 (5 bases each). Germline loops: CDR1 DFQATT, CDR2 SNEGSKA (reference sequence). The CDR3 is made up of 18 amino acids. Trimming cost V 1 base and J 0 bases, with 20 bases left between them. The CDR3 DNA follows: TGCAGTGCTAGAGCTTTGAGGGGCGGTCGAATTAGCACAGATACGCAGTATTTT. Translating gives CSARALRGGRISTDTQYF.

The rearrangement joins TRBV2 to TRBJ2-1; 7 positions agree with TRBD2. Germline CDR1 and CDR2: SNHLY and FYNNEI. J lost 9 bases, V lost 4 bases, and 15 bases had no gene match. There are 16 residues in the CDR3. The CDR3 sequence: CASSGDYPYRMVEQFF. The CDR3 nucleotides read TGTGCCAGCAGTGGGGACTACCCGTACCGCATGGTTGAGCAGTTCTTC.

This rearrangement joins TRBV28 to TRBJ2-3; D may match TRBD1 or TRBD2 (5 bases each). The V gene's germline CDR1 is MDHEN and CDR2 SYDVKM. This CDR3 comprises 14 residues. Deletions cut 2 bases from V and 3 bases from J, with 9 bases between. This CDR3 reads CASSLTGLTDTQYF. The CDR3 DNA reads TGTGCCAGCAGTTTAACGGGGCTTACAGATACGCAGTATTTT.

The V gene is TRBV3-1, the J gene TRBJ2-5; D unresolved. In germline, CDR1 is LGHDT, CDR2 YNNKEL (reference sequence). CDR3 length equals 15 residues. The V end was cut by 0 bases, the J end by 5 bases, with 13 bases between. This CDR3 reads CASSQDQVLRETQYF. As DNA, the CDR3 is TGTGCCAGCAGCCAAGACCAGGTCCTCCGGGAGACCCAGTACTTC.

The table lists this clonotype with a few counts. The chain recombines TRBV12-3 or TRBV12-4 with TRBJ2-1; TRBD2 aligns across 12 bases. This CDR3 spans 15 amino acids. The ends lost 5 bases at V and 6 bases at J; junction bases unmatched: 5. The CDR3 coding sequence is TGTGCCAGCAGTACTAGCGGGAGGCAGCTCAATGAGCAGTTCTTC. It is translated as CASSTSGRQLNEQFF.

The chain recombines TRBV28 with TRBJ2-1; 8 bases fit TRBD2. Germline V CDR1 and CDR2: MDHEN, SYDVKM. The CDR3 consists of 14 residues. With 4 bases clipped from V and 6 bases from J, the junction kept 5 bases outside the gene matches. CDR3 sequence: CASSYSGIRNEQFF. CDR3 sequence (DNA): TGTGCCAGCAGTTATAGCGGGATACGCAATGAGCAGTTCTTC.

This chain links TRBV6-1 with TRBJ2-6; TRBD1 agrees at 8 bases. Germline V lookup: CDR1 MNHNS, CDR2 SASEGT. This CDR3 has 18 amino acids. Trimming took 7 bases from V and 4 from J; bases not matched to a gene: 15. CDR3 region: CASNPNRTGRRGANVLTF. The CDR3 nucleotides are TGTGCCAGCAACCCAAATCGGACAGGGCGTCGGGGGGCCAACGTCCTGACTTTC.

The chain combines TRBV3-1 with TRBJ2-5; 8 positions agree with TRBD1. CDR3 length equals 15 residues. CDR1 and CDR2 (germline): LGHDT, YNNKEL (reference sequence). The J segment lost 4 bases and the V segment lost 4 bases, leaving 8 bases of the junction unmatched. CDR3 region: CASSPRTGLAETQYF. CDR3 bases: TGTGCCAGCAGCCCCCGGACAGGGCTCGCAGAGACCCAGTACTTC.

The chain is built from TRBV5-5 and TRBJ1-1, with D tentatively TRBD1 (5 bases). Germline V CDR1 and CDR2: SGHKS, YYEKEE (reference sequence). The CDR3 is 15 residues long. Between the trimmed V and J ends, which lost 0 bases and 5 bases, there was a span of 14 bases. CDR3 bases: TGTGCCAGCAGCTTGGGGGGCCCGTTAGAGACTGAAGCTTTCTTT. As protein: CASSLGGPLETEAFF. The full variable domain, with the rest looked up from reference TRBV5-5 and TRBJ1-1, is DAGVTQSPTHLIKTRGQQVTLRCSPISGHKSVSWYQQVLGQGPQFIFQYYEKEERGRGNFPDRFSARQFPNYSSELNVNALLLGDSALYLCASSLGGPLETEAFFGQGTRLTVV.

This clonotype is a singleton in its sample. Just one base apart from a much larger clone, this may be a read error. V is TRBV18 and J is TRBJ2-6, with D perhaps TRBD1 (5 bases). Germline CDR1 and CDR2: KGHSH and LQKENI. The CDR3 is made up of 16 amino acids. The DNA of the CDR3 is TGTGCCAGCTCACCAGCAACAGGCTCTGGGACCAACGTCCTGACTTTC. Protein: CASSPATGSGTNVLTF.

The genes are TRBV15 and TRBJ2-5, with TRBD2 matching 11 bases. Germline V CDR1 and CDR2: LNHNV, YYDKDF (reference sequence). J gave up 7 bases and V 1 base, and 14 bases lay outside the gene matches. This CDR3 region has 18 residues. CDR3 sequence (DNA): TGTGCCACCAGCAGAGGTCACCCTCTAGCGGGAGGTTGGGTGACCCAGTACTTC. Amino acids: CATSRGHPLAGGWVTQYF.

CDR3 sequence reads: CATSEFGRSYNEQFF. In nucleotides, the CDR3 is TGTGCCACCAGTGAGTTCGGGAGATCCTACAATGAGCAGTTCTTC. This chain uses TRBV24-1 with TRBJ2-1, with a weak D call TRBD2 (6 bases). Trimming took off 4 bases at V and 1 base at J, with 10 bases between the two ends. Germline V gene data show CDR1 as KGHDR and CDR2 as SFDVKD. The CDR3 is made up of 15 amino acids.

There are a few counts of this clonotype. The rearrangement uses TRBV29-1 and TRBJ1-2, with D uncertain. V lost 0 bases to trimming and J lost 0 bases, with 11 bases between them. The CDR3 has 15 residues. CDR1 SQVTM and CDR2 ANQGSEA come from the germline V gene. CDR3 sequence (DNA): TGCAGCGTTGAAGATCTGTACAGATCTAACTATGGCTACACCTTC. Protein sequence: CSVEDLYRSNYGYTF.

The J gene is TRBJ2-5, the V gene TRBV29-1; D is perhaps TRBD1 (5 bases). The CDR3 contains 11 residues. CDR1 is SQVTM, CDR2 ANQGSEA, per germline. Trimming took off 4 bases at V and 9 bases at J, with 12 bases between the two ends. In DNA form, the CDR3 reads TGCAGCGTTGCAGGAGAAGGGGCCCAGTACTTC. This codes for CSVAGEGAQYF. The variable domain in full, with the rest retrieved from reference TRBV29-1 and TRBJ2-5, is SAVISQKPSRDICQRGTSLTIQCQVDSQVTMMFWYRQQPGQSLTLIATANQGSEATYESGFVIDKFPISRPNLTFSTLTVSNMSPEDSSIYLCSVAGEGAQYFGPGTRLLVL.

The chain links TRBV28 to TRBJ1-6, with D possibly being TRBD1 (5 bases). Germline CDR1 is MDHEN and CDR2 is SYDVKM. Between the trimmed V and J ends, which lost 7 bases and 11 bases, there was a span of 21 bases. The CDR3 extends over 15 amino acids. The CDR3, as DNA: TGTGCCAGCACCTCGTCCTCAGGGCCGTGGACACCCCTCCACTTT. This sequence encodes CASTSSSGPWTPLHF.

This clonotype was observed a few times. CDR3 amino acids: CASGFPSGANTGELFF. The CDR3 bases are TGTGCTAGTGGTTTCCCTAGCGGAGCTAACACCGGGGAGCTGTTTTTT. The chain employs TRBV12-5 and TRBJ2-2, with 7 bases lining up with TRBD2. V lost 3 bases and J lost 2; bases outside the gene matches: 6. This CDR3 has 16 residues. Germline-derived CDR1 and CDR2 are LGHNT and FRNRAP.

This clonotype was observed a few times. V is TRBV27 and J is TRBJ2-7; possible D gene TRBD2, 6 bases. In germline, CDR1 is MNHEY, CDR2 SMNVEV (reference sequence). The CDR3 sequence is 13 residues long. V was pared by 8 bases and J by 11 bases, with 22 bases between. CDR3 loop: CASSMIGTAGEYF. CDR3 DNA: TGTGCCAGCTCTATGATAGGGACTGCCGGGGAGTACTTC.

A few counts support this clonotype. The CDR3 region is CASSQGGLRATSYNEQFF. CDR3 nucleotide sequence: TGTGCCAGCAGCCAAGGAGGGTTGAGGGCAACCTCCTACAATGAGCAGTTCTTC. This chain connects TRBV3-1 to TRBJ2-1; D possibly corresponds to TRBD2 (5 bases). The V gene lost 1 base and the J gene lost 0 bases, with 16 bases spanning the gap. This CDR3 region has 18 residues. The germline V gene has CDR1 LGHDT and CDR2 YNNKEL (reference sequence).

This chain links TRBV5-1 with TRBJ2-7, with 9 bases fitting TRBD2. The length of the CDR3 is 17 residues. V shed 4 bases, J shed 4 bases, and the junction held 15 bases outside the gene matches. The germline CDR1 and CDR2 sequences are SGHRS and YFSETQ. The CDR3 spells CASSLPRIAGDRYEQYF. For the CDR3, the DNA is TGCGCCAGCAGCCTTCCCCGCATAGCGGGAGATCGATACGAGCAGTACTTC. Complete variable domain (other parts from reference TRBV5-1 and TRBJ2-7): KAGVTQTPRYLIKTRGQQVTLSCSPISGHRSVSWYQQTPGQGLQFLFEYFSETQRNKGNFPGRFSGRQFSNSRSEMNVSTLELGDSALYLCASSLPRIAGDRYEQYFGPGTRLTVT.

This chain links TRBV20-1 with TRBJ1-5, with D perhaps TRBD1 (6 bases). Germline assignment: CDR1 DFQATT and CDR2 SNEGSKA (reference sequence). This CDR3 has 15 amino acids. V lost 1 base and J lost 1, with 11 bases in between. Here the CDR3 reads CSARGQGTSNQPQHF. DNA for the CDR3: TGCAGTGCTAGAGGTCAGGGGACGAGCAATCAGCCCCAGCATTTT.

V and J are TRBV10-3 and TRBJ1-2; D gene ambiguous. V was pared by 0 bases and J by 4 bases, with 12 bases between. Per germline, CDR1 ENHRY and CDR2 SYGVKD. The CDR3 covers 15 residues. This chain's CDR3 is CAISESINVVYGYTF. CDR3 DNA sequence: TGTGCCATCAGTGAGTCAATCAATGTCGTCTATGGCTACACCTTC.

This clonotype was counted many times. V gene TRBV28 combines with J gene TRBJ2-1; D may match TRBD1 or TRBD2 (5 bases each). Per germline, CDR1 MDHEN and CDR2 SYDVKM. Trimming cost V 9 bases and J 3 bases, with 15 bases left between them. The CDR3 sequence is 14 residues long. The CDR3 DNA reads TGTGCCAGTCCCGACAGACTAAACTACAATGAGCAGTTCTTC. Translated, it gives CASPDRLNYNEQFF.

This clonotype was observed at least ten times. This chain joins TRBV6-6 and TRBJ1-2; D might be TRBD1 (6 bases). V was pared by 6 bases and J by 6 bases, with 14 bases between. Per the germline V gene, CDR1 is MNHNY and CDR2 is SVGAGI (reference sequence). This CDR3 is built from 13 residues. In DNA, the CDR3 is TGTGCCAGCAGCCCACAGGGCTCCAATGGCTACACCTTC. It translates to CASSPQGSNGYTF.

The chain couples TRBV10-3 to TRBJ2-1; D ambiguous. The CDR3 has 11 residues. The V and J ends lost 2 bases and 9 bases respectively, with 5 bases between them. Germline lookup yields CDR1 ENHRY and CDR2 SYGVKD. DNA of the CDR3: TGTGCCATCAGTGAGGGCCCTGAGCAGTTCTTC. Its protein is CAISEGPEQFF.

This rearrangement joins TRBV5-1 to TRBJ1-1; D is unclear. The CDR3 runs 14 residues. V lost 4 bases, J lost 4 bases, and 14 bases lay in between. The germline gives CDR1 SGHRS, CDR2 YFSETQ. This chain's CDR3 is CASSRARTGTEAFF. CDR3 sequence (DNA): TGCGCCAGCAGCAGGGCGAGAACGGGCACTGAAGCTTTCTTT.